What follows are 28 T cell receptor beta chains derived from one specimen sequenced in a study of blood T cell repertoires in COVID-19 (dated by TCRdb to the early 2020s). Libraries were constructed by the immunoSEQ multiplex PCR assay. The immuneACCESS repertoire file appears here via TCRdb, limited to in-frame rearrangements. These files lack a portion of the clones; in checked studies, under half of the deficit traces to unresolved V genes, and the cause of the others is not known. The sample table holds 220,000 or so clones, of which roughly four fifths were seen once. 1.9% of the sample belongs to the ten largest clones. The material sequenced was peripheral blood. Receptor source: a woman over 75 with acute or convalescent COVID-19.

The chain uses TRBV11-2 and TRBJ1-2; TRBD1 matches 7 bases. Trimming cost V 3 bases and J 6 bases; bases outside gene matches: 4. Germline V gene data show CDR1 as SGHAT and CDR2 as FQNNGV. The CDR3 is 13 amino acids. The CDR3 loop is CASSLPQGDGYTF. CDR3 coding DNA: TGTGCCAGCAGCTTGCCCCAGGGGGATGGCTACACCTTC. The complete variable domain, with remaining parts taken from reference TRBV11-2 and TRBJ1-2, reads EAGVAQSPRYKIIEKRQSVAFWCNPISGHATLYWYQQILGQGPKLLIQFQNNGVVDDSQLPKDRFSAERLKGVDSTLKIQPAKLEDSAVYLCASSLPQGDGYTFGSGTRLTVV.

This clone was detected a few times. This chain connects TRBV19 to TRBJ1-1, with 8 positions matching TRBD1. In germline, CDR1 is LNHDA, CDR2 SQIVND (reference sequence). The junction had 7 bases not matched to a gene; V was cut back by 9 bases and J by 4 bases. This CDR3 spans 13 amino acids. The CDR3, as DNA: TGTGCCAGCGCCCCCACAGGGGGCACTGAAGCTTTCTTT. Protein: CASAPTGGTEAFF.

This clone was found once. The CDR3 DNA reads as TGTGCCAGCAGTCCTCTGTCGTTAGCGGGGGACACAGATACGCAGTATTTT. It codes for CASSPLSLAGDTDTQYF. This chain links TRBV6-6 with TRBJ2-3; TRBD2 matches at 9 bases. Per germline, CDR1 MNHNY and CDR2 SVGAGI (reference sequence). The CDR3 is made up of 17 amino acids. V lost 5 bases, J lost 2 bases, and 11 bases stayed unmatched.

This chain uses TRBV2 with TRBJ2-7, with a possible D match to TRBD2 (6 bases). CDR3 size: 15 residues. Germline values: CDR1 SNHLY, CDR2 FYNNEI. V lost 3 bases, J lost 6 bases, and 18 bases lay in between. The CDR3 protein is CASSETVGGSSEQYF. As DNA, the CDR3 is TGTGCCAGCAGTGAGACGGTGGGAGGATCTTCCGAGCAGTACTTC.

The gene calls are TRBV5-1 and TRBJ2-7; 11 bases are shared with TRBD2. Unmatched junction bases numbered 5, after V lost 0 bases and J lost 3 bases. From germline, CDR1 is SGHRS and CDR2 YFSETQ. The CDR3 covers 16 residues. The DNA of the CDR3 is TGCGCCAGCAGCTTGGAAGGGACTAGCGGCATCTACGAGCAGTACTTC. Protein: CASSLEGTSGIYEQYF.

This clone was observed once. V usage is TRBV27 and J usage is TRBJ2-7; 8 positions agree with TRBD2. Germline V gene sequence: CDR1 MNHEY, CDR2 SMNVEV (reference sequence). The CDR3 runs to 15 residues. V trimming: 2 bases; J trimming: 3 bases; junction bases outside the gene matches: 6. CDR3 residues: CASSLLAGMGYEQYF. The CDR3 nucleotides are TGTGCCAGCAGTTTACTAGCGGGTATGGGCTACGAGCAGTACTTC.

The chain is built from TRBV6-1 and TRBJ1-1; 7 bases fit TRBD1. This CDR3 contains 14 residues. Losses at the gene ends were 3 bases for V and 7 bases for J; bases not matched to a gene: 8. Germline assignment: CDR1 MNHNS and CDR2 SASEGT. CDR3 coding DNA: TGTGCCAGCAGTGAGGTGAGGCAGGGGGGTGAAGCTTTCTTT. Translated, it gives CASSEVRQGGEAFF.

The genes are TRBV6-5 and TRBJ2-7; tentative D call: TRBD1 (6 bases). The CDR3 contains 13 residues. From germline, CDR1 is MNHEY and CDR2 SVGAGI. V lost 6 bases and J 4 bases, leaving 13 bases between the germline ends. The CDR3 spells CASSRGGRYEQYF. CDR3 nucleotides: TGTGCCAGCAGCAGGGGCGGGCGGTACGAGCAGTACTTC.

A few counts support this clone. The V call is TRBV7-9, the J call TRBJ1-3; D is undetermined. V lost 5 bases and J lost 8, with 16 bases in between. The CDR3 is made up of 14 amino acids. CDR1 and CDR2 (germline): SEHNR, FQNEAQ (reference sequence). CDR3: CASSASGAADTIYF. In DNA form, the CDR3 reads TGTGCCAGCAGCGCCAGCGGTGCGGCGGACACCATATATTTT.

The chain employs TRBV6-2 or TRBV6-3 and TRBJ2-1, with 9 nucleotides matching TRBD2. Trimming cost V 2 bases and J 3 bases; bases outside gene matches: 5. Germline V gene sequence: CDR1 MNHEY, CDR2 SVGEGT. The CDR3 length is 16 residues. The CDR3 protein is CASSYRGAGGYNEQFF. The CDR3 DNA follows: TGTGCCAGCAGTTACCGAGGAGCGGGGGGCTACAATGAGCAGTTCTTC.

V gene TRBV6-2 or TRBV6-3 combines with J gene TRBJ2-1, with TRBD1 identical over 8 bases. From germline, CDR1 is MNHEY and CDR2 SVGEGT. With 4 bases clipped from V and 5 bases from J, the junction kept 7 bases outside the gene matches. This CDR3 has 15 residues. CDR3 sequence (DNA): TGTGCCAGCAGTTTACCCAGGGGGCAGGACAATGAGCAGTTCTTC. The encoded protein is CASSLPRGQDNEQFF.

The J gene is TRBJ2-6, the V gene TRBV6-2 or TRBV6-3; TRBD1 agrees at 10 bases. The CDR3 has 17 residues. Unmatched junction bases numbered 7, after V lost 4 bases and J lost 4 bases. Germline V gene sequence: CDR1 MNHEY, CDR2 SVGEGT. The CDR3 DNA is TGTGCCAGCAGTTCCGGGACAGGGGCATCAGGGGCCAACGTCCTGACTTTC. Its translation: CASSSGTGASGANVLTF.

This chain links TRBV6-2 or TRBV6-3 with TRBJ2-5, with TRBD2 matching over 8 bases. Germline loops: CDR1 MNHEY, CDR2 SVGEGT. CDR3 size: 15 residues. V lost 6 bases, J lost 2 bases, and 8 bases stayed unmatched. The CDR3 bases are TGTGCCAGCAGCGGCGGGACTAGGGGGCAAGAGACCCAGTACTTC. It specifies CASSGGTRGQETQYF.

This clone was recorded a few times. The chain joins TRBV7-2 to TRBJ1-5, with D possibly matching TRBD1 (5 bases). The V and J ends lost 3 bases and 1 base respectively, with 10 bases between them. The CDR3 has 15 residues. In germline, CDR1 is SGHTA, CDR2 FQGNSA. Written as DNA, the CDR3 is TGTGCCAGCAGCTTGAGTCAGGGCAGCAATCAGCCCCAGCATTTT. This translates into CASSLSQGSNQPQHF.

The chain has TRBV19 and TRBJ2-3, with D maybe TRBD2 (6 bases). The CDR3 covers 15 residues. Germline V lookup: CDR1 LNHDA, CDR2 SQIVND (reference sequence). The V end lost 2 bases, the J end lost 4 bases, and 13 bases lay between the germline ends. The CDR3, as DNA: TGTGCCAGTAGTATAAGGCGGGATTCGGCAGATACGCAGTATTTT. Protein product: CASSIRRDSADTQYF.

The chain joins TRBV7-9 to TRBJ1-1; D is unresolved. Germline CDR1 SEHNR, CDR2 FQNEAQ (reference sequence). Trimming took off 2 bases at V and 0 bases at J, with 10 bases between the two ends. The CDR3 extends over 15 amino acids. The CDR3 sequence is CASSLMMGVNTEAFF. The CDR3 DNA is TGTGCCAGCAGCTTAATGATGGGAGTGAACACTGAAGCTTTCTTT.

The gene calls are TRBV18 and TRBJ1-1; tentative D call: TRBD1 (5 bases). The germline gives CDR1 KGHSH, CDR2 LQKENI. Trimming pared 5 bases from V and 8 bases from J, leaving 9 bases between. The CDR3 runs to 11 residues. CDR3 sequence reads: CASSRGDEAFF. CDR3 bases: TGTGCCAGCTCAAGGGGCGACGAAGCTTTCTTT. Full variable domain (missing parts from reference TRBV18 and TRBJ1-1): NAGVMQNPRHLVRRRGQEARLRCSPMKGHSHVYWYRQLPEEGLKFMVYLQKENIIDESGMPKERFSAEFPKEGPSILRIQQVVRGDSAAYFCASSRGDEAFFGQGTRLTVV.

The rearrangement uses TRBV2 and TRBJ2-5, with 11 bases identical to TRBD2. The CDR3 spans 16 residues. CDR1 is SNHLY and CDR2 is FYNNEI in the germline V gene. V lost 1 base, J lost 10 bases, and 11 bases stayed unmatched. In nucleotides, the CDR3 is TGTGCCAGCAGTGAAGAGGGACTAGCGGCCGCTCTGAACCAGTACTTC. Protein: CASSEEGLAAALNQYF.

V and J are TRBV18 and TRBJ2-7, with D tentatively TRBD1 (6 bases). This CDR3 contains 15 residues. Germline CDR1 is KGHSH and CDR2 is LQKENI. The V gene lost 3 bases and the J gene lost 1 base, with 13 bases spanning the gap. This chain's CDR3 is CASSPRQQGSYEQYF. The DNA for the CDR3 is TGTGCCAGCTCACCGCGTCAACAGGGTTCCTACGAGCAGTACTTC.

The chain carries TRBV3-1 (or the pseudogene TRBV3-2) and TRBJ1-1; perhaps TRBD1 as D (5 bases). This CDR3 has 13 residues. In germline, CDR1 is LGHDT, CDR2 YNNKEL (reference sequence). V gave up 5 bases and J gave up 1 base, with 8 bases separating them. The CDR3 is CASSVRENTEAFF. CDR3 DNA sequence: TGTGCCAGCAGCGTCAGGGAGAACACTGAAGCTTTCTTT.

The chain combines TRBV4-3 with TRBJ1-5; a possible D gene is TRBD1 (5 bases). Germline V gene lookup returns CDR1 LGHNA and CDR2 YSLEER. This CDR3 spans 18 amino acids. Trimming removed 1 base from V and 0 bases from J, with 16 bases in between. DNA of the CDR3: TGCGCCAGCAGCCAAGTTGTTAGGGGCCTCCATAGCAATCAGCCCCAGCATTTT. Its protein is CASSQVVRGLHSNQPQHF.

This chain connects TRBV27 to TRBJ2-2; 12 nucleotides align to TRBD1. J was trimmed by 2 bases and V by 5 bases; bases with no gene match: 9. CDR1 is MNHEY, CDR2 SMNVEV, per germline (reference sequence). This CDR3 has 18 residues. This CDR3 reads CASSPNLGTGGNTGELFF. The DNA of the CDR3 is TGTGCCAGCAGTCCGAACCTGGGGACAGGGGGCAACACCGGGGAGCTGTTTTTT.

The CDR3 bases are TGTGCCAGCAGTGCAGAATCAGTTACTGAAGCTTTCTTT. Protein sequence: CASSAESVTEAFF. This chain uses TRBV2 with TRBJ1-1, with unresolved D. CDR3 length: 13 amino acids. From germline, CDR1 is SNHLY and CDR2 FYNNEI. Trimming cost V 4 bases and J 5 bases, with 11 bases left between them.

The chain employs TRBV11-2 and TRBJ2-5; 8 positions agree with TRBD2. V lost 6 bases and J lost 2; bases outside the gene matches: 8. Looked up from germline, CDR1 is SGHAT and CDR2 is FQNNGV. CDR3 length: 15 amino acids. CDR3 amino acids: CASSPSGGVQETQYF. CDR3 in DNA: TGTGCCAGCAGTCCCAGCGGGGGAGTACAAGAGACCCAGTACTTC.

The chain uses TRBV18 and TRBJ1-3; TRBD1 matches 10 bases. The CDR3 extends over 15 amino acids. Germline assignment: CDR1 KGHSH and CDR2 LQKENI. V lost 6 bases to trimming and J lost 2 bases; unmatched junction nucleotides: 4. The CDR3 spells CASSPGTGAGNTIYF. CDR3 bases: TGTGCCAGCTCCCCCGGGACAGGGGCTGGAAACACCATATATTTT.

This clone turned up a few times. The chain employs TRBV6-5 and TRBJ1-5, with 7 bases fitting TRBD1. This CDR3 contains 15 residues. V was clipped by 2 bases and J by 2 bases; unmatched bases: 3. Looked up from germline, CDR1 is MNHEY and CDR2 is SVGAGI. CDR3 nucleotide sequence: TGTGCCAGCAGTTACGGTGGACAGGGCAATCAGCCCCAGCATTTT. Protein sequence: CASSYGGQGNQPQHF.

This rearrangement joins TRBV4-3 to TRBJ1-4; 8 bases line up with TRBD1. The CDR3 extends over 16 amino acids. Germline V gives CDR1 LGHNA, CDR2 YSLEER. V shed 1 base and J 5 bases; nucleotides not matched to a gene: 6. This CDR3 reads CASSQGQGASNEKLFF. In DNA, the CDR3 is TGCGCCAGCAGCCAAGGGCAGGGGGCCTCAAATGAAAAACTGTTTTTT.

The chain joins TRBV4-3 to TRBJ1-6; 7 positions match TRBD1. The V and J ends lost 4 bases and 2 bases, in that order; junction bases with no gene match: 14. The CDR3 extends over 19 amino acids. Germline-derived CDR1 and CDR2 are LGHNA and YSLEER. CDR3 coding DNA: TGCGCCAGCAGCCGCGACCCAGAGGCAGGGGGGACCTATAATTCACCCCTCCACTTT. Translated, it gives CASSRDPEAGGTYNSPLHF.